This entry lists 29 T cell receptor beta chains sequenced from one sample in a study of cytomegalovirus exposure and HLA in healthy donors. Data came from immunoSEQ multiplex PCR; TCRdb stores just in-frame clones and leaves some out. The sample has about 330,000 clones, approximately 86% seen once; the top ten hold 0.95% to 1.5%. Sequences were obtained from PBMCs. These receptors originate from a woman aged 25 to 39 in good health and CMV-seropositive.

This clone appeared once. This chain links TRBV9 with TRBJ1-5; D unclear. Germline lookup yields CDR1 SGDLS and CDR2 YYNGEE. The CDR3 extends over 15 amino acids. The V gene lost 0 bases and the J gene lost 3 bases, with 10 bases spanning the gap. The CDR3 DNA sequence: TGTGCCAGCAGCGTAGGGATCGGGGACAATCAGCCCCAGCATTTT. This gives the protein CASSVGIGDNQPQHF.

This sequence joins TRBV9 and TRBJ2-5; tentatively, D is TRBD1 (6 bases). CDR1 is SGDLS, CDR2 YYNGEE, per germline. With 3 bases removed from V and 2 bases from J, the gap between germline ends came to 11 bases. The CDR3 has 14 amino acids. The DNA of the CDR3 is TGTGCCAGCAGCGAGGGACAAGTACAAGAGACCCAGTACTTC. Translated: CASSEGQVQETQYF.

This clone was picked up a small number of times. The chain has TRBV5-1 and TRBJ2-2; 7 nucleotides agree with TRBD2. V lost 0 bases, J lost 3 bases, and 8 bases stayed unmatched. There are 17 residues in the CDR3. Germline V gene data show CDR1 as SGHRS and CDR2 as YFSETQ. The CDR3 sequence: CASSLVLGAGDTGELFF. DNA for the CDR3: TGCGCCAGCAGCTTGGTTTTAGGGGCGGGGGACACCGGGGAGCTGTTTTTT.

CDR3 in DNA: TGTGCCAGCAGTGAAGTTCTCGGGGGGACCCAGTACTTC. Its protein product is CASSEVLGGTQYF. The rearrangement joins TRBV2 to TRBJ2-5; a weak D match, TRBD2 (6 bases). V lost 1 base and J lost 7, with 10 bases in between. The germline V gene has CDR1 SNHLY and CDR2 FYNNEI. CDR3 length: 13 amino acids.

The chain links TRBV5-1 to TRBJ2-5; maybe TRBD1 (6 bases). The CDR3 runs 15 residues. The germline V gene encodes CDR1 SGHRS and CDR2 YFSETQ. V lost 3 bases and J lost 0, with 12 bases in between. CDR3 protein: CASSSGQPNQETQYF. For the CDR3, the DNA is TGCGCCAGCAGCTCGGGACAACCTAACCAAGAGACCCAGTACTTC.

The gene calls are TRBV6-1 and TRBJ2-1; 11 nucleotides match TRBD2. This CDR3 spans 16 amino acids. Trimming took 0 bases from V and 6 from J; bases not matched to a gene: 4. Per the germline V gene, CDR1 is MNHNS and CDR2 is SASEGT. The CDR3 spells CASSEAGLAASNEQFF. DNA of the CDR3: TGTGCCAGCAGTGAAGCGGGACTAGCGGCCTCCAATGAGCAGTTCTTC.

This sequence joins TRBV30 and TRBJ2-1, with 11 bases lining up with TRBD1. CDR1 is GTSNPN and CDR2 is SVGIG in the germline V gene (reference sequence). V trimming: 2 bases; J trimming: 8 bases; junction bases outside the gene matches: 5. The length of the CDR3 is 14 residues. The CDR3 DNA is TGTGCCTGGAGTTATGGACAGGGGGCAGATGAGCAGTTCTTC. Translating gives CAWSYGQGADEQFF.

This sequence joins TRBV19 and TRBJ1-1; D is unclear. This CDR3 has 14 residues. The V end lost 7 bases, the J end lost 5 bases, and 17 bases lay between the germline ends. Germline CDR1 and CDR2: LNHDA and SQIVND (reference sequence). The CDR3 loop is CASTHASGRTEAFF. The CDR3 region has the DNA TGTGCCAGTACCCATGCCTCGGGGAGAACTGAAGCTTTCTTT.

V usage is TRBV9 and J usage is TRBJ1-1, with D unresolved. CDR1 and CDR2 (germline): SGDLS, YYNGEE. The CDR3 covers 15 residues. Trimming took off 3 bases at V and 4 bases at J, with 16 bases between the two ends. CDR3 sequence (DNA): TGTGCCAGCAGCGAGCTCCGGATGGGGAGCACTGAAGCTTTCTTT. Protein product: CASSELRMGSTEAFF.

This clone was found once. The DNA is omitted, as the CDR3 cannot be located on it reliably, and the CDR3 follows TCRdb's listing. The genes are TRBV13 and TRBJ2-3; the table's D call of TRBD2 was not tested on the DNA. 17 amino acids form the CDR3, both terminal residues included. Germline-derived CDR1 and CDR2 are PRHDT and FYEKMQ (reference sequence). CDR3 amino acids: CASSPIAEGRHRYAVFW.

The chain couples TRBV7-2 to TRBJ1-5, with 8 bases fitting TRBD1. The CDR3 totals 16 residues. Germline trimming cut 1 base from V and 3 bases from J; bases unmatched to any gene: 5. CDR1 is SGHTA and CDR2 is FQGNSA in the germline V gene. The CDR3, as DNA: TGTGCCAGCAGCTTAGTTGGGACAGGAGTCAATCAGCCCCAGCATTTT. Translating it yields CASSLVGTGVNQPQHF.

The V call is TRBV5-1, the J call TRBJ2-2, with 9 bases lining up with TRBD1. Germline trimming cut 5 bases from V and 5 bases from J; bases unmatched to any gene: 10. This CDR3 has 16 residues. Germline V gene sequence: CDR1 SGHRS, CDR2 YFSETQ. The CDR3 sequence is CASRPHDRGGTGELFF. The CDR3, as DNA: TGCGCCAGCAGACCCCATGACAGGGGGGGAACCGGGGAGCTGTTTTTT. Looking up the rest from reference TRBV5-1 and TRBJ2-2 gives the full variable domain: KAGVTQTPRYLIKTRGQQVTLSCSPISGHRSVSWYQQTPGQGLQFLFEYFSETQRNKGNFPGRFSGRQFSNSRSEMNVSTLELGDSALYLCASRPHDRGGTGELFFGEGSRLTVL.

The gene calls are TRBV27 and TRBJ2-3, with D hard to call. Looked up from germline, CDR1 is MNHEY and CDR2 is SMNVEV (reference sequence). V was pared by 2 bases and J by 2 bases, with 5 bases between. The CDR3 contains 13 residues. The CDR3 loop is CASSLEDTDTQYF. CDR3 nucleotide sequence: TGTGCCAGCAGTTTAGAGGACACAGATACGCAGTATTTT.

This clone has only a few counts. The chain couples TRBV19 to TRBJ2-7; 8 bases are a match to TRBD1. V dropped 5 bases and J dropped 4; count of bases not matched to a gene: 7. Germline V gene lookup returns CDR1 LNHDA and CDR2 SQIVND (reference sequence). The CDR3 runs 14 residues. DNA of the CDR3: TGTGCCAGTAGTGCCGGGACAGGACCTTACGAGCAGTACTTC. Protein product: CASSAGTGPYEQYF.

This clone has a handful of counts. V gene TRBV7-8 combines with J gene TRBJ1-5; weak D call: TRBD1 (6 bases). Trimming took 0 bases from V and 4 from J, leaving 7 bases between them. Germline CDR1 and CDR2: SGHVS and FQNEAQ. This CDR3 region has 14 residues. CDR3: CASSLAQGNQPQHF. CDR3 DNA: TGTGCCAGCAGCTTAGCCCAGGGGAATCAGCCCCAGCATTTT. Complete variable domain (other parts from reference TRBV7-8 and TRBJ1-5): GAGVSQSPRYKVAKRGQDVALRCDPISGHVSLFWYQQALGQGPEFLTYFQNEAQLDKSGLPSDRFFAERPEGSVSTLKIQRTQQEDSAVYLCASSLAQGNQPQHFGDGTRLSIL.

This chain links TRBV7-3 with TRBJ2-6; the D is unclear. V shed 5 bases and J shed 2 bases, with 4 bases lying between them. The CDR3 has 13 amino acids. Germline CDR1 reads SGHTA; CDR2 reads FQGTGA. CDR3 nucleotide sequence: TGTGCCAGCAGCATAGCTGGGGCCAACGTCCTGACTTTC. This codes for CASSIAGANVLTF.

The chain couples TRBV4-2 to TRBJ2-7; D possibly corresponds to TRBD1 (5 bases). V was pared by 2 bases and J by 0 bases, with 8 bases between. Per germline, CDR1 LGHNA and CDR2 YNFKEQ. This CDR3 has 14 amino acids. The CDR3 DNA is TGTGCCAGCAGCCAACAGGGCAACTCCTACGAGCAGTACTTC. This codes for CASSQQGNSYEQYF.

This chain uses TRBV28 with TRBJ2-7, with TRBD1 identical over 7 bases. This CDR3 is 16 amino acids long. Per the germline V gene, CDR1 is MDHEN and CDR2 is SYDVKM. The ends lost 4 bases at V and 0 bases at J; junction bases unmatched: 9. The DNA of the CDR3 is TGTGCCAGCAGTTCTAGGACAGGACTTACCTCCTACGAGCAGTACTTC. Residues: CASSSRTGLTSYEQYF.

V and J are TRBV6-6 and TRBJ1-4, with 9 bases lining up with TRBD1. Germline loops: CDR1 MNHNY, CDR2 SVGAGI (reference sequence). The V gene end was trimmed by 0 bases and the J gene end by 6 bases; junction bases not matched to a gene: 2. The CDR3 is 15 residues long. CDR3 loop: CASSYSGQGHEKLFF. CDR3 nucleotides: TGTGCCAGCAGTTACTCGGGACAGGGTCATGAAAAACTGTTTTTT.

The chain employs TRBV29-1 and TRBJ2-5; D remains ambiguous. In germline, CDR1 is SQVTM, CDR2 ANQGSEA. Trimming stripped 2 bases from V and 1 base from J, with 8 bases between. This CDR3 is built from 13 residues. The DNA for the CDR3 is TGCAGCGTTGAATCCCCTTCCCAAGAGACCCAGTACTTC. It encodes CSVESPSQETQYF.

V is TRBV5-4 and J is TRBJ2-1; TRBD2 might be the D (6 bases). Germline-derived CDR1 and CDR2 are SGHNT and YYREEE (reference sequence). The V gene lost 2 bases and the J gene lost 2 bases, with 8 bases spanning the gap. The CDR3 loop spans 14 amino acids. The chain's CDR3 is CASSFAGTYNEQFF. In DNA form, the CDR3 reads TGTGCCAGCAGCTTCGCGGGAACCTACAATGAGCAGTTCTTC.

V and J are TRBV10-3 and TRBJ1-1; the D gene is possibly TRBD1 (5 bases). Per germline, CDR1 ENHRY and CDR2 SYGVKD. The V end lost 10 bases, the J end lost 0 bases, and 15 bases lay between the germline ends. This CDR3 is built from 14 residues. The CDR3 sequence is CATSDMGMNTEAFF. As DNA, the CDR3 is TGTGCCACCTCGGACATGGGGATGAACACTGAAGCTTTCTTT.

The chain couples TRBV11-2 to TRBJ2-1, with 12 bases fitting TRBD2. The V gene's germline CDR1 is SGHAT and CDR2 FQNNGV. The CDR3 is made up of 16 amino acids. Trimming removed 0 bases from V and 9 bases from J; junction bases left unmatched: 6. CDR3 DNA sequence: TGTGCCAGCAGCTTAGATTTTTCTAGCGGGGGGGGTGAGCAGTTCTTC. Its protein is CASSLDFSSGGGEQFF.

The chain employs TRBV18 and TRBJ1-4, with D hard to call. Trimming left V 0 bases short and J 8 bases short, with 10 bases between. CDR3 size: 14 residues. CDR1 and CDR2 from the germline V gene are KGHSH and LQKENI. CDR3 in DNA: TGTGCCAGCTCACCACCAGATGGAGTCGAAAAACTGTTTTTT. Protein sequence: CASSPPDGVEKLFF.

About this clone: The same CDR3 is also encoded by other DNA sequences in this sample. The V call is TRBV30, the J call TRBJ2-7; D unresolved. The ends were cut back, 1 base at V and 2 bases at J, with 6 bases in the middle. CDR3 length equals 12 residues. Germline CDR1 and CDR2: GTSNPN and SVGIG (reference sequence). The CDR3 sequence: CAWSGGPYEQYF. DNA for the CDR3: TGTGCCTGGAGTGGGGGTCCCTACGAGCAGTACTTC.

The chain recombines TRBV5-6 with TRBJ1-1, with a weak D call TRBD1 (6 bases). Between the trimmed V and J ends, which lost 6 bases and 6 bases, there was a span of 9 bases. The CDR3 loop spans 11 amino acids. Germline CDR1 reads SGHDT; CDR2 reads YYEEEE. CDR3 DNA: TGTGCCAGCACCAGGGGCGCTGAAGCTTTCTTT. Translating gives CASTRGAEAFF.

The genes are TRBV18 and TRBJ2-2; D gene ambiguous. V lost 4 bases, J lost 0 bases, and 6 bases lay in between. This CDR3 contains 14 residues. Germline-derived CDR1 and CDR2 are KGHSH and LQKENI. CDR3: CASSRLANTGELFF. The DNA of the CDR3 is TGTGCCAGCTCACGTTTAGCGAACACCGGGGAGCTGTTTTTT.

This clone is a singleton in its sample. The V and J genes are TRBV7-9 and TRBJ1-1; weak D call: TRBD1 (5 bases). CDR3 size: 13 residues. The germline CDR1 and CDR2 sequences are SEHNR and FQNEAQ (reference sequence). V was pared by 3 bases and J by 4 bases, with 9 bases between. The CDR3 coding sequence is TGTGCCAGCAGCTTCGGGGGAGTCACTGAAGCTTTCTTT. Translating it yields CASSFGGVTEAFF.

The gene calls are TRBV6-1 and TRBJ2-5; D is possibly TRBD1 (6 bases). The CDR3 totals 14 residues. Trimming took off 9 bases at V and 5 bases at J, with 19 bases between the two ends. The germline gives CDR1 MNHNS, CDR2 SASEGT. The CDR3 spells CASTGTSSSETQYF. The DNA for the CDR3 is TGTGCCAGTACCGGGACATCGTCTTCGGAGACCCAGTACTTC.